This TCR beta chain was sequenced during a study of beta chain features in type 1 diabetes. Findings of the study overall: Sequencing from cDNA could over-represent high-TCR-expressing cells.

Every isolated RNA sample was fully reverse transcribed, so sequencing captured expressed TCRB transcripts. Around 3.5 million reads on average were seen across naive, central memory and regulatory T cell samples. This table comes from immunoSEQ multiplex PCR, and its TCRdb copy is limited to in-frame clones, with some not included. The sample has a few hundred thousand clones; approximately 15% are singletons. Blood was drawn once from each donor into heparinised tubes. The draws averaged around 110 mL. Staining for CD45RO/CCR7/CD25/CD127/CD95/CD27 allowed sorting of CD4+ naive, central memory, regulatory and stem cell-like memory cells. Of note for this clone: Its antigen is currently unknown. This sample includes further DNA sequences coding for the same CDR3.

The origin of this receptor is a man in his thirties or forties in good health. Sequenced material: naive CD4+ T cells from blood.

The CDR3 sequence: CAISESGTGVYEQYF. The CDR3 region has the DNA TGTGCCATCAGTGAGTCCGGGACAGGCGTCTACGAGCAGTACTTC. The chain employs TRBV10-3 and TRBJ2-7, with 8 bases identical to TRBD1. The V and J ends lost 0 bases and 3 bases, in that order; junction bases with no gene match: 4. The germline CDR1 and CDR2 sequences are ENHRY and SYGVKD. This CDR3 is built from 15 residues.